The entry below describes one T cell receptor beta chain. The specificity of this receptor is unknown. No much larger clonotype is one base removed from it; base qualities were not supplied. The method behind the library was the immunoSEQ multiplex PCR assay. For the multiplex PCR, a mixture combining 60 forward primers for TCR Vbeta segments and 13 reverse primers for TCR Jbeta segments was used. The CDR3 region of rearranged TCR beta genes was amplified from genomic DNA with a multiplex PCR assay. The Illumina HiSeq System was used to sequence the amplified TCR beta libraries as 87-base-pair reads. In the original analysis: In a later analysis, roughly 80 million unique TCR beta chains were counted across the roughly 700 repertoires, and about 10 million of these chains were shared by at least two donors. To remove PCR and sequencing errors, raw reads were error-corrected and collapsed into unique sequences using a nearest-neighbor algorithm that merged closely related sequences. To assign V, D and J gene segments, CDR3 sequences were aligned to IMGT reference sequences. Each retained sequence needed at least a six-nucleotide match to both a V gene segment and a J gene segment. Rearrangements were classified as productive when the CDR3 lacked stop codons and remained in frame with V and J, and all other rearrangements were classified as non-productive. Following IMGT convention, CDR3 was defined as the stretch from the second conserved V-encoded cysteine to the conserved J-encoded phenylalanine. Sequences without an unambiguous match to a single V gene segment were excluded from the earlier analysis of 500 to 700 of the donors. In an earlier analysis of approximately 560 of the donors, a V segment was called functional when productive rearrangements were above 56.7%, and segregating when the standard deviation between donors exceeded 5%. A statistical classification framework was built to diagnose cytomegalovirus status from the catalog of TCR beta chain sequences. A later analysis assigned V and J genes by comparing TCR nucleotide sequences with IMGT/GENE-DB human TR gene sequences. The TCRdist pipeline was used in a later analysis to assign CDR3 sequences and most-parsimonious VDJ recombination scenarios. In a later analysis, every TCR beta chain was defined by the combination of its CDR3 amino acid sequence and its V-gene family, and reads without a unique V-gene family were dropped. To address suspected cross-contamination and a sequencing artifact, a later analysis removed around 600 highly shared, low-generation-probability nucleotide sequences. A later analysis calculated a clonal expansion index for each public chain from normalized within-repertoire ranks of inferred template counts. A later analysis computed generation probabilities with a VDJ recombination model fitted to out-of-frame rearrangements, and checked the results against IGoR. Hypergeometric tests were used in a later analysis to score TCR-TCR, TCR-HLA and TCR-CMV co-occurrence, with a repertoire-size bias correction applied to the TCR pairs. To estimate false discovery rates, a later analysis permuted the HLA or CMV assignments 20 times. In a later analysis, co-occurring TCRs were grouped using DBSCAN, and TCRdist sequence similarity was added for clustering within HLA-allele-positive subsets. Co-occurrence clustering excluded repertoires with fewer than 30,000 or more than 120,000 public chains, plus five with anomalous nucleotide sharing. TCRdb's version of the immuneACCESS table is confined to in-frame rearrangements and falls short of the full clone set. An unresolved V gene accounts for under half of the shortfall where checked; the remainder is of unknown origin. The V and J calls and the clone size are those of that table, but D and trimming were determined from the DNA. Present in this sample are fewer than 200,000 clones, 82% of which were seen just once. Approximately 1.5% of the sample goes to the ten largest clones.

V is reduced by 2 bases and J by 8 bases, leaving a spacing of 18 bases between them. From cysteine to phenylalanine, the CDR3 is 15 amino acids long. The DNA shown is the 45-base CDR3, in frame from base 1. Via the germline V gene, CDR1 is MRHNA and CDR2 SNTAGT. The cohort was made up of 666 healthy bone marrow donors. All cohort members were sampled while nominally healthy, although unrecorded immune exposures were likely present. The donor tested CMV seronegative and was one of the 352 seronegative cohort members. Each donor provided a peripheral blood sample, and peripheral blood mononuclear cells were used for TCR beta sequencing. The Qiagen DNeasy Blood Extraction Kit was used to extract genomic DNA from the blood cell samples. This sample was included in a study of cytomegalovirus exposure and HLA in healthy donors (dated by TCRdb to 2017 to 2019). For context, the study as a whole: An earlier analysis of 550 to 700 of the donors reported roughly 270 Gb of sequence data and 100 million to 140 million unique TCR beta sequences from some 180 million T cells. An early release that covered roughly 600 HLA-typed donors contained approximately 300 gigabases of sequencing data and tens of millions of unique TCR sequences. Among the roughly 390 genotyped donors, approximately 81% belonged to the genetic ancestry cluster associated with self-reported Caucasian donors. The study aimed to test whether signatures of past pathogen exposure could be identified by cataloging public T cell receptors. The study used immunosequencing to profile the T cell repertoires of about 670 subjects and linked those repertoires to cytomegalovirus serostatus. A separate validation cohort of about 110 different subjects was used in addition to the roughly 640-subject first cohort. To predict cytomegalovirus infection status, the study brought together high-throughput TCR immunosequencing, statistical association of individual TCRs with disease status, and machine learning. A later analysis re-analyzed previously published TCR beta repertoires from approximately 670 donors and added high-resolution HLA genotyping to study TCR occurrence patterns. Rather than drawing on any new phenotypic data, the later analysis identified candidate immune exposures from TCR beta sequences and the way those sequences occurred across donors. In an earlier analysis of 587 of the donors, high-throughput TCR beta sequencing was used to judge whether each TCR beta V gene segment behaved as functional or pseudogenic. Donor age, sex, ethnicity and CMV serostatus were compiled alongside the repertoire data. Genome-wide SNP genotypes for about three fifths of the 666 donors were used in a later genetic analysis, which treated that subset as a discovery cohort. All discovery cohort repertoires had been generated using a single sequencing platform. Class I and class II HLA loci were covered by the typing at four-digit resolution. The number of typed donors differed by locus: about 620-630 for A, B, C, DRB1 and DQB1; 500 to 550 for DQA1; approximately 600 for DPA1; and around 490 for DPB1. Roughly five DR-DQ haplotypes were treated as single units for association and clustering because of strong linkage in the cohort. Among some 400 genotyped donors of the cohort, an average of around 250,000 unique TCR beta nucleotide sequences was sequenced per donor, of which approximately 19% were non-productive.

On the study overall, not on this receptor specifically: Some IMGT-functional V segments, including TRBV6-2 and TRBV6-3, could not be told apart with the 87-base-pair reads, so those segments were excluded. Because some donors lacked HLA typing at each locus, the association tests relied only on the typed subset. A cluster of highly shared sequence variants was judged likely to represent a technical artifact of the sequencing pipeline. A further reported finding was that TCR beta sequences accurately predicted the HLA-A and HLA-B alleles for most subjects in the first cohort. A later genetic analysis reported fewer N-insertions in productive TCRs among donors in an Asian-associated ancestry cluster than the roughly 700-donor mean. An earlier analysis of around 540 of the donors showed that most TCR beta V segments appeared in productive rearrangements either about 90% or about 30% of the time, which broadly matched IMGT annotations. A later analysis found that TCR association rates varied across HLA loci, with DRB1 alleles showing the most associated TCRs and HLA-C alleles the fewest. Only TCR beta chains were sequenced in this cohort, and the absence of alpha or paired-chain data limited detectable features. A total of about 150 TCR beta chains were listed by the study as associated with cytomegalovirus. A later genetic analysis associated a missense DCLRE1C variant with V-gene and J-gene trimming of TCR beta chains, and an independent cohort replicated the association. The classifier was reported to diagnose cytomegalovirus status with high specificity and sensitivity in both the original cohort and the validation cohort. Linkage disequilibrium might explain the correlated functional status among segregating V segments, but an unknown experimental factor could not be ruled out. The authors suggested that the approach could potentially be generalized to other disease states and immunological phenotypes. Across donors, most TCR sequences were observed very rarely, whereas some public TCRs were present in many individuals. The only immune exposure information available for the cohort was CMV serostatus. Presence/absence analyses assumed roughly uniform sequencing depth across donors, an assumption that may not hold. According to a later analysis, most CMV-associated TCR beta chains appeared to be HLA-restricted, and the HLA associations seemed to be driven largely by CMV exposure. Assigning TCR associations to individual alleles was difficult when HLA alleles, especially DR and DQ, strongly co-occurred. In vitro tests confirmed that a few of the cytomegalovirus-associated TCR beta chains recognize cytomegalovirus antigens. In a later analysis, about 17,000 TCR beta sequences were associated with specific HLA alleles at a false discovery rate of 0.05. Compared with equally common non-associated chains, HLA-associated TCR beta chains in a later analysis were more clonally expanded and had lower generation probabilities. A later analysis reported that several top co-occurrence clusters appeared linked to parvovirus B19, influenza, CMV and Epstein-Barr virus. The earlier analysis of 587 of the donors excluded around 17 rarely observed V segments, including chromosome 9 orphons, because counts were too low.

Sequenced: PBMCs. The TCR was taken from a male donor in good health and CMV-seronegative. The receptor chain draws on TRBV6-4 and TRBJ1-2, and possibly TRBD1, on 6 matching bases. This receptor carries the CDR3 CASSDGSAGVDGYTF. At the DNA level, the sequence is TGTGCCAGCAGTGACGGGTCGGCAGGGGTGGACGGCTACACCTTC.